This passage covers 21 T cell receptor beta chains from one sample sequenced in a study of response to subunit inactivated influenza vaccine. TCRdb reanalysed the RT-PCR reads using MiXCR and keeps one entry per CDR3 protein. This table has roughly 570,000 distinct CDR3 sequences, under 15% appearing once. The starting material was PBMCs from blood, obtained 35 to 45 days after vaccination. The receptors derive from a man in his fifties or sixties who received an inactivated influenza vaccine.

This clonotype turned up a few times. This chain links TRBV20-1 with TRBJ2-7; 7 bases fit TRBD1. CDR1 and CDR2 (germline): DFQATT, SNEGSKA (reference sequence). Trimming cost V 7 bases and J 0 bases; bases outside gene matches: 6. This CDR3 comprises 13 residues. CDR3 coding DNA: TGCAGTGTCCCCGGGACAGTCTCCTACGAGCAGTACTTC. This codes for CSVPGTVSYEQYF.

With respect to this clonotype: One end of the junction fails to match germline, which may point to a read error. The CDR3 is CCASPGDRGVTDEQFF. In DNA form, the CDR3 reads TGCTGTGCTTCCCCAGGAGACAGGGGGGTTACGGATGAGCAGTTCTTC. The rearrangement uses TRBV20-1 and TRBJ2-1, with 9 nucleotides matching TRBD1. Germline V gene sequence: CDR1 DFQATT, CDR2 SNEGSKA (reference sequence). The CDR3 sequence is 16 residues long.

This clonotype was picked up a small number of times. The chain recombines TRBV14 with TRBJ1-1, with 7 positions matching TRBD1. Germline V CDR1 and CDR2: SGHDN, FVKESK. CDR3 length equals 19 residues. The J segment lost 0 bases and the V segment lost 2 bases, leaving 15 bases of the junction unmatched. The CDR3 loop reads CASSQNFGSPGQMNTEAFF. The CDR3 coding sequence is TGTGCCAGCAGCCAAAACTTCGGGTCCCCGGGACAGATGAACACTGAAGCTTTCTTT.

Only a few counts were recorded for this clonotype. This sequence joins TRBV5-1 and TRBJ2-7; 9 bases agree with TRBD1. Germline V gene lookup returns CDR1 SGHRS and CDR2 YFSETQ. This CDR3 contains 15 residues. Trimming cost V 6 bases and J 6 bases; bases outside gene matches: 13. DNA for the CDR3: TGCGCCAGCACCTTAGGGACAGGGATCTTCTCCGAGCAGTACTTC. Amino acids: CASTLGTGIFSEQYF. Using reference TRBV5-1 and TRBJ2-7 for the parts outside the CDR3, the full variable domain is KAGVTQTPRYLIKTRGQQVTLSCSPISGHRSVSWYQQTPGQGLQFLFEYFSETQRNKGNFPGRFSGRQFSNSRSEMNVSTLELGDSALYLCASTLGTGIFSEQYFGPGTRLTVT.

J is TRBJ2-5 and V is TRBV29-1, with D maybe TRBD1 (5 bases). CDR3 length: 12 residues. Germline CDR1 reads SQVTM; CDR2 reads ANQGSEA. Trimming cost V 4 bases and J 5 bases, with 11 bases left between them. CDR3 loop: CSVVGQGETQYF. The CDR3, as DNA: TGCAGCGTTGTCGGTCAGGGCGAGACCCAGTACTTC. The whole variable domain, filled in from reference TRBV29-1 and TRBJ2-5, reads SAVISQKPSRDICQRGTSLTIQCQVDSQVTMMFWYRQQPGQSLTLIATANQGSEATYESGFVIDKFPISRPNLTFSTLTVSNMSPEDSSIYLCSVVGQGETQYFGPGTRLLVL.

The rearrangement links TRBV6-5 to TRBJ1-2; D is ambiguous. The CDR3 is made up of 11 amino acids. Germline CDR1 MNHEY, CDR2 SVGAGI. V was shortened by 8 bases and J by 8 bases, with 12 bases between the two germline ends. CDR3 in amino acids: CASGPTPGYTF. CDR3 DNA sequence: TGTGCCAGCGGCCCCACTCCGGGCTACACCTTC.

This clonotype turned up a few times. The V and J genes are TRBV5-1 and TRBJ2-5; 9 bases agree with TRBD2. With 0 bases clipped from V and 3 bases from J, the junction kept 6 bases outside the gene matches. The germline CDR1 and CDR2 sequences are SGHRS and YFSETQ. There are 16 residues in the CDR3. CDR3 region: CASSLAGGGVEETQYF. CDR3 sequence (DNA): TGCGCCAGCAGCTTGGCCGGCGGGGGGGTCGAAGAGACCCAGTACTTC.

The chain uses TRBV30 and TRBJ1-5, with unresolved D. The CDR3 runs 13 residues. The V gene's germline CDR1 is GTSNPN and CDR2 SVGIG (reference sequence). V dropped 2 bases and J dropped 4 bases, with 9 bases sitting between them. In nucleotides, the CDR3 is TGTGCCTGGAGTACTAGCGAGAATCAGCCCCAGCATTTT. Translated: CAWSTSENQPQHF.

The DNA of the CDR3 is TGTGCCAGCTCACTTAAGGGACAGGGAGAGGCTGAAGCTTTCTTT. Protein product: CASSLKGQGEAEAFF. The V and J genes are TRBV18 and TRBJ1-1; the match to TRBD1 covers 9 bases. The CDR3 is 15 residues long. Germline loops: CDR1 KGHSH, CDR2 LQKENI. Trimming removed 4 bases from V and 6 bases from J; junction bases left unmatched: 9.

The J gene is TRBJ2-5, the V gene TRBV4-2; 8 bases line up with TRBD2. The CDR3 extends over 15 amino acids. Germline-derived CDR1 and CDR2 are LGHNA and YNFKEQ. V shed 5 bases, J shed 5 bases, and the junction held 10 bases outside the gene matches. The CDR3 sequence: CASSNGLAVDETQYF. As DNA, the CDR3 is TGTGCCAGCAGCAATGGACTAGCTGTTGACGAGACCCAGTACTTC.

The table lists this clonotype with a few counts. The chain has TRBV24-1 and TRBJ2-2, with D possibly being TRBD1 (6 bases). Germline CDR1 is KGHDR and CDR2 is SFDVKD. The CDR3 length is 16 residues. The V and J ends lost 3 bases and 0 bases respectively, with 10 bases between them. CDR3 DNA: TGTGCCACCAGTGATACCGGGACAACGAACACCGGGGAGCTGTTTTTT. Its translation: CATSDTGTTNTGELFF.

This clonotype was counted a few times. This chain joins TRBV25-1 and TRBJ2-5; 8 bases agree with TRBD1. The CDR3 loop spans 13 amino acids. CDR1 is MGHDK, CDR2 SYGVNS, per germline. With 4 bases clipped from V and 5 bases from J, the junction kept 3 bases outside the gene matches. For the CDR3, the DNA is TGTGCCAGCAGTGTCACAGGGGGGGAGACCCAGTACTTC. Translation: CASSVTGGETQYF. Using reference TRBV25-1 and TRBJ2-5 for the parts outside the CDR3, the full variable domain is EADIYQTPRYLVIGTGKKITLECSQTMGHDKMYWYQQDPGMELHLIHYSYGVNSTEKGDLSSESTVSRIRTEHFPLTLESARPSHTSQYLCASSVTGGETQYFGPGTRLLVL.

This clonotype occurred a few times. This chain links TRBV12-3 or TRBV12-4 with TRBJ2-2, with 7 bases aligning to TRBD1. CDR3 length: 12 residues. Trimming took 6 bases from V and 9 from J; bases not matched to a gene: 4. CDR3 loop: CASRPQGRELFF. CDR3 nucleotides: TGTGCCAGCAGACCACAGGGGAGGGAGCTGTTTTTT.

This clonotype has more than one count but fewer than ten. The chain has TRBV24-1 and TRBJ2-2; possibly TRBD1 for D (6 bases). V dropped 10 bases and J dropped 5 bases, with 10 bases sitting between them. The CDR3 consists of 12 residues. Germline CDR1 and CDR2: KGHDR and SFDVKD. For the CDR3, the DNA is TGTGCCACAGCAGGGGAGACCGGGGAGCTGTTTTTT. Its translation is CATAGETGELFF.

This clonotype showed up many times. V is TRBV27 and J is TRBJ1-5, with 8 bases aligning to TRBD1. The CDR3 is made up of 15 amino acids. V lost 4 bases and J lost 3; bases outside the gene matches: 5. The germline V gene encodes CDR1 MNHEY and CDR2 SMNVEV (reference sequence). The CDR3 region is CASSSTGALNQPQHF. The CDR3 DNA follows: TGTGCCAGCAGTTCGACAGGGGCGCTCAATCAGCCCCAGCATTTT.

The rearrangement links TRBV20-1 to TRBJ2-7, with 10 bases that match TRBD1. In germline, CDR1 is DFQATT, CDR2 SNEGSKA (reference sequence). J was trimmed by 7 bases and V by 3 bases; bases with no gene match: 9. The CDR3 has 14 amino acids. The CDR3 nucleotides read TGCAGTGCTAGTTTGACAGGGGGCAGGAGAGAGCAGTACTTC. This gives the protein CSASLTGGRREQYF.

This clonotype has only one observation. The CDR3 end shows no conserved phenylalanine or tryptophan, and so a read error is likely. This chain links TRBV12-3 or TRBV12-4 with TRBJ2-3, with D hard to call. The CDR3 has 13 amino acids. V shed 6 bases and J shed 7 bases, with 14 bases lying between them. CDR3 amino acids: CASSLPVAHTQYV. The CDR3 DNA follows: TGTGCCAGCAGCCTCCCGGTGGCGCATACGCAGTATGTT.

V usage is TRBV6-5 and J usage is TRBJ1-1; D is uncertain. V was shortened by 3 bases and J by 0 bases, with 5 bases between the two germline ends. This CDR3 is built from 13 residues. In germline, CDR1 is MNHEY, CDR2 SVGAGI. This CDR3 reads CASSYLVNTEAFF. CDR3 DNA sequence: TGTGCCAGCAGTTATCTAGTGAACACTGAAGCTTTCTTT.

The DNA of the CDR3 is TGTGCCAGCAACCCCGGGACCAACCAAGAGACCCAGTACTTC. This encodes CASNPGTNQETQYF. The V gene is TRBV12-3 or TRBV12-4, the J gene TRBJ2-5; D possibly matches TRBD1 or TRBD2 (5 bases each). V lost 7 bases, J lost 0 bases, and 12 bases lay in between. This CDR3 contains 14 residues.

Ten or more counts support this clonotype. The rearrangement joins TRBV15 to TRBJ1-5, with D possibly matching TRBD1 (5 bases). In germline, CDR1 is LNHNV, CDR2 YYDKDF (reference sequence). The ends were cut back, 8 bases at V and 6 bases at J, with 17 bases in the middle. The CDR3 is 14 amino acids. The CDR3 nucleotides are TGTGCCACCCAAACTCAGGGTAGGAGTCAGCCCCAGCATTTT. Encoded protein: CATQTQGRSQPQHF.

This clonotype appeared a few times. The V gene is TRBV7-2, the J gene TRBJ1-5, with 9 bases matching TRBD1. Germline V gene data show CDR1 as SGHTA and CDR2 as FQGNSA. V gave up 5 bases and J gave up 5 bases; unmatched junction bases: 7. The CDR3 runs to 15 residues. CDR3 bases: TGTGCCAGCAGCCTGGACAGGGGCCGGCATCAGCCCCAGCATTTT. This gives the protein CASSLDRGRHQPQHF.